A selection of T cell receptor beta chains follows, all from one sample in a study of cytomegalovirus exposure and HLA in healthy donors. The method was immunoSEQ multiplex PCR; TCRdb's version includes in-frame clones alone and lacks a portion of them. The sample includes approximately 150,000 clones, around three quarters of them seen just once. The sequenced sample consisted of PBMCs. Every receptor here comes from a woman aged 40 to 55 in good health and CMV-seronegative. The CDR3 runs from the conserved cysteine through the conserved F or W.

>TRBJ1-2|TRBV19
CASTRGGGYGYTF
>TRBJ2-1|TRBV13
CASSSSGTSGRFGSYNEQFF
>TRBJ1-4|TRBV5-6
CASTFGTGNEKLFF
>TRBJ1-4|TRBV30
CAWTEGGTNEKLFF
>TRBJ2-1|TRBV6-6
CASSYGTSGSNYEQFF
>TRBJ1-1|TRBV20-1
CSARQNTEAFF
>TRBJ1-5|TRBV6-6
CASSPRGGNGDQPQHF
>TRBJ2-2|TRBV6-1
CASFADRLTGELFF
>TRBJ2-7|TRBV2
CASSQTGREQYF
>TRBJ1-1|TRBV10-3
CAISDFTRTGMNTEAFF
>TRBJ1-2|TRBV6-1
CASSDGTVPGGYTF
>TRBJ2-1|TRBV2
CASSEGAGTPFF
>TRBJ2-7|TRBV30
CAWSVESQRTSSYEQYF
>TRBJ2-2|TRBV6-1
CASRTGYETGELFF
>TRBJ2-1|TRBV5-6
CASSGHRGSSGIDEQFF
>TRBJ1-5|TRBV27
CASSLRQPYSNQPQHF
>TRBJ2-1|TRBV20-1
CASGLHNEQFF
>TRBJ2-5|TRBV5-8
CASSRRTGGSGETQYF
>TRBJ2-3|TRBV28
CASSAPGGTERDTQYF
>TRBJ2-1|TRBV29-1
CSAAHRSPPGNEQFF
>TRBJ1-2|TRBV19
CASSRDSEDGYTF
>TRBJ2-3|TRBV7-8
CASSSSSGRAADTQYF
>TRBJ2-5|TRBV4-2
CASSQGEGLWETQYF
>TRBJ1-1|TRBV6-5
CASSYGRGSSVAFF
>TRBJ2-3|TRBV9
CASSGAVQPSTDTQYF
>TRBJ1-1|TRBV6-5
CASSYTGLVGTEAFF
>TRBJ2-2|TRBV7-9
CASILGAGELFF
>TRBJ2-7|TRBV29-1
CSVVLTDTYEQYF
>TRBJ2-2|TRBV7-3
CASRPSRNTGELFF
>TRBJ2-1|TRBV6-5
CASRPGQGYNEQFF
>TRBJ2-1|TRBV4-2
CASSQATGGSLNEQFF
>TRBJ2-7|TRBV28
CASSSSFFSYEQYF
>TRBJ2-7|TRBV5-5
CASSHRDRAYEQYF
>TRBJ1-2|TRBV29-1
CSVPPPGGEGGYTF
>TRBJ2-5|TRBV18
CASSPPGQIFQETQYF
>TRBJ1-2|TRBV30
CACTGTGANYGYTF
>TRBJ2-7|TRBV7-2
CASSTRTSAEQYF
>TRBJ2-2|TRBV6-1
CASSEASRGGELFF
>TRBJ2-7|TRBV2
CASSEALGGGQSEQYF
>TRBJ2-2|TRBV6-4
CASSPQGATGELFF
>TRBJ2-2|TRBV7-9
CASSLGTGRAGELFF
>TRBJ1-1|TRBV9
CASSTLAEHTEAFF
>TRBJ2-5|TRBV28
CATYRSPRETQYF
>TRBJ2-1|TRBV5-4
CASSQTGGANNEQFF
>TRBJ2-3|TRBV10-3
CAIRDRAADTQYF
>TRBJ2-1|TRBV9
CASSVTSGSYNEQFF
>TRBJ2-1|TRBV29-1
CSVGSVQPTSYNEQFF
>TRBJ1-1|TRBV5-1
CASSQGGPSNLMNTEAFF
>TRBJ2-3|TRBV19
CASTTSGTNTDTQYF
>TRBJ2-1|TRBV7-2
CASSLGSGSPNEQFF
>TRBJ2-2|TRBV5-1
CASSLLQGSTGELFF
>TRBJ1-5|TRBV6-4
CASSDSRQGNGRSYSNQPQHF
>TRBJ1-2|TRBV6-4
CASSDSTGKDYGYTF